This entry lists 26 T cell receptor beta chains sequenced from one sample in a study of graft-versus-host responses after intestinal transplantation. Sequenced by immunoSEQ multiplex PCR; TCRdb stores in-frame clones only, minus some. The table records some 6,800 clones, 20% to 30% of them present only once. The material was alloreactive CD4+ T cells from a mixed lymphocyte reaction culture, obtained before intestinal transplant. The subset: CFSE-low proliferating T cells sorted from approximately 6-day pre-transplant mixed lymphocyte reaction (GvH or HvG direction). The receptors come from a human patient who received an intestinal transplant.

The chain uses TRBV6-1 and TRBJ2-1; 14 bases agree with TRBD2. The CDR3 extends over 15 amino acids. Per germline, CDR1 MNHNS and CDR2 SASEGT. Trimming cost V 7 bases and J 5 bases; bases outside gene matches: 4. This chain's CDR3 is CASISGLAGDNEQFF. In DNA, the CDR3 is TGTGCCAGCATTTCGGGACTAGCGGGAGACAATGAGCAGTTCTTC.

This clone is deemed medium-sized. CDR3 sequence (DNA): TGTGCCAGCAGCTTACCTACAGGGAATAGCGGCTACACCTTC. Residues: CASSLPTGNSGYTF. The rearrangement links TRBV7-2 to TRBJ1-2; the D gene is possibly TRBD1 (6 bases). Germline CDR1 is SGHTA and CDR2 is FQGNSA. Trimming cost V 2 bases and J 8 bases, with 15 bases left between them. CDR3 length: 14 residues.

V gene TRBV28 combines with J gene TRBJ2-4; a possible D gene is TRBD1 (6 bases). Trimming pared 6 bases from V and 1 base from J, leaving 16 bases between. CDR1 is MDHEN, CDR2 SYDVKM, per germline. The CDR3 contains 16 residues. The chain's CDR3 is CASRGTGSVAKNIQYF. For the CDR3, the DNA is TGTGCCAGCAGAGGAACAGGGTCTGTGGCCAAAAACATTCAGTACTTC.

The genes are TRBV4-1 and TRBJ2-7, with TRBD2 matching over 8 bases. The V segment lost 0 bases and the J segment 0 bases; nucleotides outside the gene matches: 10. The CDR3 sequence is 18 residues long. Germline-derived CDR1 and CDR2 are MGHRA and YSYEKL. CDR3 coding DNA: TGCGCCAGCAGCCAAGATCTAGCGGGCGCCCCGAGCTCCTACGAGCAGTACTTC. It specifies CASSQDLAGAPSSYEQYF.

This clone has more than one count but fewer than ten. The V gene is TRBV18, the J gene TRBJ1-1; D perhaps matches TRBD1 (5 bases). Germline CDR1 is KGHSH and CDR2 is LQKENI. This CDR3 region has 15 residues. V lost 1 base, J lost 5 bases, and 14 bases lay in between. The CDR3 spells CASSPLLGDGTEAFF. The CDR3 DNA reads as TGTGCCAGCTCACCACTTCTAGGGGATGGGACTGAAGCTTTCTTT.

This clone was counted only a few times. This rearrangement joins TRBV30 to TRBJ1-1, with 7 positions matching TRBD1. Losses at the gene ends were 3 bases for V and 5 bases for J; bases not matched to a gene: 3. CDR1 is GTSNPN and CDR2 is SVGIG in the germline V gene (reference sequence). The CDR3 is 12 residues long. The CDR3 sequence is CAWSRGSTEAFF. The CDR3 DNA follows: TGTGCCTGGAGCAGGGGGAGTACTGAAGCTTTCTTT.

The CDR3 DNA is TGTGCCAGCAGACCTCTCATATCAACTAATGAAAAACTGTTTTTT. Encoded protein: CASRPLISTNEKLFF. V usage is TRBV6-5 and J usage is TRBJ1-4; unclear D gene. The CDR3 has 15 residues. V lost 6 bases and J lost 0, with 11 bases in between. Germline loops: CDR1 MNHEY, CDR2 SVGAGI.

This clone was seen only a few times. The chain uses TRBV5-1 and TRBJ2-3; D gene ambiguous. With 0 bases removed from V and 5 bases from J, the gap between germline ends came to 13 bases. The CDR3 has 15 residues. The germline V gene encodes CDR1 SGHRS and CDR2 YFSETQ. The CDR3 sequence: CASSLEPPPLDTQYF. The CDR3 DNA reads as TGCGCCAGCAGCTTGGAACCCCCTCCCTTAGATACGCAGTATTTT.

The chain is built from TRBV19 and TRBJ2-3; D call uncertain. Germline CDR1 and CDR2: LNHDA and SQIVND (reference sequence). The CDR3 loop spans 14 amino acids. Deletions cut 5 bases from V and 2 bases from J, with 11 bases between. As DNA, the CDR3 is TGTGCCAGTAGTCGAAGCGACTTCACAGATACGCAGTATTTT. This encodes CASSRSDFTDTQYF.

The chain employs TRBV6-6 and TRBJ2-7; D is possibly TRBD1 or TRBD2 (5 bases each). CDR3 length: 14 residues. Trimming shortened V by 11 bases and J by 3 bases, and 20 bases separated the two germline ends. Per germline, CDR1 MNHNY and CDR2 SVGAGI (reference sequence). The CDR3: CAACRDAVCYEQYF. DNA for the CDR3: TGTGCCGCGTGCCGGGACGCCGTGTGCTACGAGCAGTACTTC.

The chain combines TRBV27 with TRBJ2-3; D uncertain. Germline CDR1 MNHEY, CDR2 SMNVEV (reference sequence). The CDR3 runs to 15 residues. Trimming pared 5 bases from V and 0 bases from J, leaving 12 bases between. In DNA form, the CDR3 reads TGTGCCAGCAGTCCGGCTGAAACTAGCACAGATACGCAGTATTTT. As protein: CASSPAETSTDTQYF.

The chain combines TRBV5-1 with TRBJ2-3; TRBD1 matches at 9 bases. V was pared by 4 bases and J by 6 bases, with 18 bases of the junction left unmatched. CDR1 SGHRS and CDR2 YFSETQ come from the germline V gene. This CDR3 contains 18 residues. The CDR3 DNA is TGCGCCAGCAGCCCGTCCCGGGACAGGGAGGGGGCACCCGATACGCAGTATTTT. This translates into CASSPSRDREGAPDTQYF.

The chain carries TRBV7-8 and TRBJ2-7; TRBD2 matches 9 bases. There are 17 residues in the CDR3. Germline loops: CDR1 SGHVS, CDR2 FQNEAQ. The J segment lost 3 bases and the V segment lost 5 bases, leaving 14 bases of the junction unmatched. The CDR3 loop reads CASSVVGGGLAVYEQYF. The DNA of the CDR3 is TGTGCCAGCAGCGTAGTAGGGGGGGGACTAGCAGTCTACGAGCAGTACTTC.

This clone was counted only a few times. This rearrangement joins TRBV29-1 to TRBJ2-3; D possibly corresponds to TRBD2 (6 bases). The V and J ends lost 7 bases and 0 bases respectively, with 14 bases between them. Looked up from germline, CDR1 is SQVTM and CDR2 is ANQGSEA. The CDR3 contains 14 residues. This chain's CDR3 is CSAAPGVSTDTQYF. The DNA for the CDR3 is TGCAGCGCCGCCCCGGGGGTTAGCACAGATACGCAGTATTTT.

J is TRBJ2-7 and V is TRBV7-6, with TRBD1 matching 7 bases. This CDR3 is 13 amino acids long. Germline assignment: CDR1 SGHVS and CDR2 FNYEAQ. The junction had 2 bases not matched to a gene; V was cut back by 3 bases and J by 3 bases. The CDR3 reads CASSLGQFYEQYF. As DNA, the CDR3 is TGTGCCAGCAGCTTGGGACAGTTCTACGAGCAGTACTTC.

This chain connects TRBV29-1 to TRBJ1-1; no definite D call. Germline V gene data show CDR1 as SQVTM and CDR2 as ANQGSEA. The V end lost 4 bases, the J end lost 3 bases, and 6 bases lay between the germline ends. This CDR3 spans 11 amino acids. This CDR3 is CSVARDTEAFF. CDR3 nucleotides: TGCAGCGTTGCTAGGGACACTGAAGCTTTCTTT.

This clone is medium-sized (0.01 to 0.1%) in the sample. V is TRBV9 and J is TRBJ2-7; perhaps D is TRBD1 or TRBD2 (5 bases each). CDR3 length: 13 residues. The V end was cut by 6 bases, the J end by 3 bases, with 13 bases between. Germline CDR1 reads SGDLS; CDR2 reads YYNGEE. CDR3 sequence reads: CASTGTRYYEQYF. CDR3 coding DNA: TGTGCCAGCACCGGGACGAGGTACTACGAGCAGTACTTC.

This clone was seen a handful of times. The chain carries TRBV10-2 and TRBJ2-2, with a weak D call TRBD2 (5 bases). Trimming took off 8 bases at V and 4 bases at J, with 14 bases between the two ends. From germline, CDR1 is WSHSY and CDR2 SAAADI. This CDR3 is 14 amino acids long. The CDR3 bases are TGCGCCAGCTTTCCTCGGACTGTCACCGGGGAGCTGTTTTTT. Its protein is CASFPRTVTGELFF.

The V call is TRBV5-1, the J call TRBJ2-7; D is perhaps TRBD2 (5 bases). The CDR3 spans 16 residues. Trimming took off 0 bases at V and 3 bases at J, with 16 bases between the two ends. CDR1 is SGHRS, CDR2 YFSETQ, per germline. The CDR3 region is CASSLGRGADFYEQYF. The DNA of the CDR3 is TGCGCCAGCAGCTTGGGTCGGGGAGCGGACTTCTACGAGCAGTACTTC.

The rearrangement joins TRBV6-1 to TRBJ2-1; 9 positions match TRBD2. Germline loops: CDR1 MNHNS, CDR2 SASEGT. Germline trimming cut 7 bases from V and 6 bases from J; bases unmatched to any gene: 10. CDR3 length equals 15 residues. CDR3 region: CASTPGGGRANEQFF. The CDR3 DNA reads as TGTGCCAGCACCCCCGGTGGCGGGAGGGCCAATGAGCAGTTCTTC.

The chain employs TRBV4-2 and TRBJ2-7, with D perhaps TRBD1 (6 bases). CDR3 size: 14 residues. Germline V gene sequence: CDR1 LGHNA, CDR2 YNFKEQ. The V end was cut by 5 bases, the J end by 3 bases, with 14 bases between. CDR3 sequence: CASSFAGVRYEQYF. DNA for the CDR3: TGTGCCAGCAGCTTCGCAGGGGTCCGCTACGAGCAGTACTTC.

In this sample, this clone turned up a few times. This chain uses TRBV28 with TRBJ1-2, with D uncertain. The V gene lost 1 base and the J gene lost 7 bases, with 13 bases spanning the gap. CDR3 length: 14 amino acids. Germline V lookup: CDR1 MDHEN, CDR2 SYDVKM. CDR3 residues: CASSLLWPGRGYTF. The CDR3 nucleotides read TGTGCCAGCAGTTTATTATGGCCAGGTCGTGGCTACACCTTC.

The chain carries TRBV5-6 and TRBJ2-3; weak D call: TRBD2 (6 bases). The CDR3 covers 14 residues. Germline CDR1 SGHDT, CDR2 YYEEEE. V lost 4 bases, J lost 5 bases, and 14 bases lay in between. The DNA for the CDR3 is TGTGCCAGCAGCACCGGACACGGGAGAGATACGCAGTATTTT. Translation: CASSTGHGRDTQYF.

By proportion, this clone is medium-sized. The chain joins TRBV10-3 to TRBJ2-1, with 9 bases lining up with TRBD2. This CDR3 is built from 17 residues. The V segment lost 0 bases and the J segment 6 bases; nucleotides outside the gene matches: 9. From germline, CDR1 is ENHRY and CDR2 SYGVKD. In nucleotides, the CDR3 is TGTGCCATCAGTGAGTCTTTAGCGGGAGCTCCCCTCAATGAGCAGTTCTTC. This translates into CAISESLAGAPLNEQFF.

V and J are TRBV30 and TRBJ1-1; D is unresolved. V was trimmed by 3 bases and J by 0 bases, leaving 17 bases between them. Germline CDR1 and CDR2: GTSNPN and SVGIG (reference sequence). This CDR3 is built from 16 residues. Here the CDR3 reads CAWSPPGYKLNTEAFF. The CDR3 DNA sequence: TGTGCCTGGAGCCCTCCGGGGTACAAATTGAACACTGAAGCTTTCTTT.

The chain employs TRBV5-4 and TRBJ1-2; D uncertain. Germline CDR1 and CDR2: SGHNT and YYREEE (reference sequence). The V gene lost 5 bases and the J gene lost 1 base, with 18 bases spanning the gap. This CDR3 spans 16 amino acids. The CDR3 here is CASRAGGSVFNYGYTF. The DNA of the CDR3 is TGTGCCAGCAGAGCTGGAGGGTCCGTATTTAACTATGGCTACACCTTC.